This T cell receptor beta chain emerged from a study of Graves' ophthalmopathy and Graves' hyperthyroidism. Study-wide results and limits: Among expanded thyroid clonotypes above 0.001 frequency, most also occurred in blood.

The TCR beta CDR3 regions underwent amplification from RNA transcripts. Second-round multiplex PCR came after first-round RT-PCR with HTBI primers. Each CDR3 protein is one row after TCRdb ran MiXCR on the multiplex PCR reads. The sample lists approximately 410,000 distinct CDR3 sequences; 15% were seen once. Germline lookup yields CDR1 MNHNS and CDR2 SASEGT. Trimming cost V 1 base and J 9 bases, with 15 bases left between them. CDR3 length equals 14 residues. This clonotype was counted a few times. The antigen is unknown. This clonotype originated in a woman aged 18-29 years with stable Graves' hyperthyroidism. This chain uses TRBV6-1 with TRBJ2-5, with D tentatively TRBD1 (5 bases). The sequenced material came from peripheral blood. This CDR3 reads CASSEDRQFGPQYF. In DNA, the CDR3 is TGTGCCAGCAGTGAAGACCGACAGTTCGGGCCCCAGTACTTC.